Following are 24 T cell receptor beta chains from one sample sequenced in a study of shared clonotypes between healthy human individuals. The repertoire was sequenced with immunoSEQ multiplex PCR; TCRdb's copy has only in-frame clones and lacks some. There are about 2 million clones in the sample; 90% to 95% occur only once, and roughly 0.13% lies in the top ten. Specimen: naive CD4+ T cells sorted from blood. The subset denotes: CD45RA+ positively selected. The receptors derive from a man aged 18 to 30 in good health.

The chain links TRBV27 to TRBJ2-5; D gene uncertain. CDR3 size: 12 residues. The V and J ends lost 2 bases and 7 bases respectively, with 8 bases between them. Germline V lookup: CDR1 MNHEY, CDR2 SMNVEV (reference sequence). The CDR3 DNA is TGTGCCAGCAGTTTAGAGAGTGCGACCCAGTACTTC. Translated, it gives CASSLESATQYF.

This clone was picked up one time. V is TRBV11-2 and J is TRBJ1-1; D remains unclear. The CDR3 consists of 14 residues. The ends were cut back, 2 bases at V and 1 base at J, with 8 bases in the middle. Germline CDR1 SGHAT, CDR2 FQNNGV. The CDR3 protein is CASSLYSENTEAFF. CDR3 nucleotide sequence: TGTGCCAGCAGCTTATACAGCGAGAACACTGAAGCTTTCTTT.

The rearrangement joins TRBV10-3 to TRBJ2-3; D gene uncertain. Germline V gene lookup returns CDR1 ENHRY and CDR2 SYGVKD. V lost 7 bases, J lost 2 bases, and 13 bases lay in between. This CDR3 has 14 amino acids. DNA for the CDR3: TGTGCCATCAACGGGCCACTCTACACAGATACGCAGTATTTT. Its protein product is CAINGPLYTDTQYF.

The V and J genes are TRBV7-9 and TRBJ2-1; D is perhaps TRBD2 (5 bases). Trimming cost V 3 bases and J 3 bases, with 21 bases left between them. Looked up from germline, CDR1 is SEHNR and CDR2 is FQNEAQ (reference sequence). The CDR3 sequence is 18 residues long. The CDR3 protein is CASSFEGIAFVGYNEQFF. The CDR3 DNA reads TGTGCCAGCAGCTTCGAGGGTATCGCGTTTGTGGGCTACAATGAGCAGTTCTTC.

The rearrangement joins TRBV13 to TRBJ2-2; TRBD1 might be the D (6 bases). The ends were cut back, 6 bases at V and 7 bases at J, with 21 bases in the middle. Germline CDR1 and CDR2: PRHDT and FYEKMQ (reference sequence). The CDR3 is 16 amino acids. The CDR3 bases are TGTGCCAGCAGTAAAGCCGGAACAGGGATCGGCGGGGAGCTGTTTTTT. This translates into CASSKAGTGIGGELFF.

This clone was observed many times. Other DNA sequences of this sample code for an identical CDR3. This sequence joins TRBV4-1 and TRBJ1-2; unclear D gene. The CDR3 has 14 amino acids. Germline V lookup: CDR1 MGHRA, CDR2 YSYEKL. V gave up 0 bases and J gave up 6 bases, with 11 bases separating them. The CDR3 region has the DNA TGCGCCAGCAGCCAAGAAAGTAAAGGGAATGGCTACACCTTC. Its translation is CASSQESKGNGYTF.

This sequence joins TRBV10-1 and TRBJ1-1, with D maybe TRBD1 (6 bases). The V end was cut by 3 bases, the J end by 4 bases, with 12 bases between. Germline V CDR1 and CDR2: WNHNN, SYGVQD (reference sequence). The CDR3 is 14 residues long. The CDR3 reads CASSDSGVPTEAFF. The CDR3 region has the DNA TGCGCCAGCAGTGACTCAGGGGTCCCCACTGAAGCTTTCTTT.

This chain connects TRBV7-9 to TRBJ2-3; 9 bases line up with TRBD2. CDR3 size: 16 residues. The V gene's germline CDR1 is SEHNR and CDR2 FQNEAQ (reference sequence). V was clipped by 5 bases and J by 0 bases; unmatched bases: 6. CDR3 sequence (DNA): TGTGCCAGCAGCCGGTCTAGCGGGATGAGCACAGATACGCAGTATTTT. Residues: CASSRSSGMSTDTQYF.

The chain combines TRBV15 with TRBJ2-2, with D tentatively TRBD2 (6 bases). The V gene's germline CDR1 is LNHNV and CDR2 YYDKDF (reference sequence). V was shortened by 3 bases and J by 5 bases, with 10 bases between the two germline ends. CDR3 length equals 14 residues. The CDR3 loop reads CATSSGGGTGELFF. In nucleotides, the CDR3 is TGTGCCACCAGCAGTGGTGGGGGGACCGGGGAGCTGTTTTTT.

The chain is built from TRBV5-4 and TRBJ2-1, with TRBD2 identical over 10 bases. This CDR3 contains 16 residues. Germline lookup yields CDR1 SGHNT and CDR2 YYREEE (reference sequence). J gave up 6 bases and V 0 bases, and 6 bases lay outside the gene matches. The CDR3 loop is CASSLAHRLAGNEQFF. The CDR3 DNA sequence: TGTGCCAGCAGCTTGGCCCACCGACTAGCGGGCAATGAGCAGTTCTTC.

This clone was observed once. The identical CDR3 is also encoded by other nucleotide sequences in the sample. This chain joins TRBV5-1 and TRBJ2-5; D may correspond to TRBD1 or TRBD2 (5 bases each). Germline V gene lookup returns CDR1 SGHRS and CDR2 YFSETQ. This CDR3 is built from 14 residues. Trimming removed 4 bases from V and 0 bases from J, with 10 bases in between. CDR3 residues: CASSRDGNQETQYF. The CDR3 bases are TGCGCCAGCAGCAGGGACGGCAACCAAGAGACCCAGTACTTC. Drawing the rest from reference TRBV5-1 and TRBJ2-5, the complete variable domain is KAGVTQTPRYLIKTRGQQVTLSCSPISGHRSVSWYQQTPGQGLQFLFEYFSETQRNKGNFPGRFSGRQFSNSRSEMNVSTLELGDSALYLCASSRDGNQETQYFGPGTRLLVL.

V and J are TRBV6-1 and TRBJ1-1; no firm D call. Germline CDR1 MNHNS, CDR2 SASEGT. The CDR3 consists of 15 residues. V lost 2 bases and J lost 1, with 11 bases in between. CDR3 sequence reads: CASSEHLASNTEAFF. CDR3 nucleotide sequence: TGTGCCAGCAGTGAACATCTGGCATCGAACACTGAAGCTTTCTTT.

This clone was counted a single time. This chain links TRBV9 with TRBJ1-2; D remains ambiguous. The CDR3 has 16 amino acids. Germline-derived CDR1 and CDR2 are SGDLS and YYNGEE. V shed 0 bases and J shed 4 bases, with 16 bases lying between them. The CDR3 DNA reads TGTGCCAGCAGCGTAGCTCTCGAGGATTTCGGCTATGGCTACACCTTC. Amino acids: CASSVALEDFGYGYTF.

This clone was seen ten or more times. The chain carries TRBV27 and TRBJ2-7, with 8 bases lining up with TRBD1. Looked up from germline, CDR1 is MNHEY and CDR2 is SMNVEV (reference sequence). Losses at the gene ends were 5 bases for V and 3 bases for J; bases not matched to a gene: 9. This CDR3 has 15 amino acids. Written as DNA, the CDR3 is TGTGCCAGCAGTCGTACACGGACAGGGAGCTACGAGCAGTACTTC. It translates to CASSRTRTGSYEQYF.

This chain joins TRBV19 and TRBJ1-5, with D perhaps TRBD1 (6 bases). CDR1 is LNHDA and CDR2 is SQIVND in the germline V gene (reference sequence). The ends were cut back, 0 bases at V and 7 bases at J, with 19 bases in the middle. This CDR3 region has 17 residues. The CDR3 protein is CASSIDLAGAGGQPQHF. CDR3 in DNA: TGTGCCAGTAGTATAGATCTCGCAGGGGCGGGTGGGCAGCCCCAGCATTTT.

The V and J genes are TRBV5-4 and TRBJ1-1; 8 bases align to TRBD1. The junction had 6 bases not matched to a gene; V was cut back by 2 bases and J by 3 bases. In germline, CDR1 is SGHNT, CDR2 YYREEE (reference sequence). The CDR3 length is 15 residues. The CDR3 nucleotides are TGTGCCAGCAGCTTTGGACAGGGCCTCCACACTGAAGCTTTCTTT. Translation: CASSFGQGLHTEAFF. Supplemented by reference TRBV5-4 and TRBJ1-1, the full variable domain reads ETGVTQSPTHLIKTRGQQVTLRCSSQSGHNTVSWYQQALGQGPQFIFQYYREEENGRGNFPPRFSGLQFPNYSSELNVNALELDDSALYLCASSFGQGLHTEAFFGQGTRLTVV.

CDR3 sequence: CAGSTGGNQPQHF. The CDR3 nucleotides are TGTGCCGGTTCGACTGGGGGCAATCAGCCCCAGCATTTT. V gene TRBV7-2 combines with J gene TRBJ1-5; D unresolved. Germline values: CDR1 SGHTA, CDR2 FQGNSA. Trimming removed 11 bases from V and 2 bases from J, with 13 bases in between. The CDR3 runs to 13 residues.

The chain carries TRBV11-1 and TRBJ2-7, with 7 positions matching TRBD1. The V gene end was trimmed by 1 base and the J gene end by 5 bases; junction bases not matched to a gene: 5. The CDR3 is made up of 14 amino acids. Germline CDR1 SGHAT, CDR2 FQDESV (reference sequence). The CDR3 nucleotides read TGTGCCAGCAGCTTAGAGGGGGCAAGGGACGAGCAGTACTTC. Protein product: CASSLEGARDEQYF.

The rearrangement links TRBV9 to TRBJ1-1; D is uncertain. CDR1 is SGDLS, CDR2 YYNGEE, per germline. The germline V and J ends were trimmed by 3 bases and 8 bases, with 14 bases remaining between them. This CDR3 contains 13 residues. CDR3 protein: CASSGGTRGEAFF. CDR3 nucleotides: TGTGCCAGCAGCGGCGGAACCAGAGGGGAAGCTTTCTTT.

The chain combines TRBV5-1 with TRBJ1-1; D gene unclear. From germline, CDR1 is SGHRS and CDR2 YFSETQ. Trimming left V 3 bases short and J 5 bases short, with 17 bases between. The CDR3 loop spans 15 amino acids. This CDR3 reads CASSSFGPAWTEAFF. CDR3 DNA sequence: TGCGCCAGCAGCTCCTTTGGACCTGCGTGGACTGAAGCTTTCTTT.

This sequence joins TRBV6-6 and TRBJ1-2; tentative D call: TRBD1 (6 bases). CDR1 and CDR2 from the germline V gene are MNHNY and SVGAGI (reference sequence). There are 14 residues in the CDR3. The V end was cut by 7 bases, the J end by 4 bases, with 16 bases between. The CDR3 spells CASMGRGDSYGYTF. The DNA of the CDR3 is TGTGCCAGCATGGGCAGGGGTGATAGCTATGGCTACACCTTC.

V usage is TRBV2 and J usage is TRBJ1-3; 7 bases agree with TRBD1. This CDR3 has 15 residues. The germline V gene has CDR1 SNHLY and CDR2 FYNNEI. The J segment lost 2 bases and the V segment lost 6 bases, leaving 7 bases of the junction unmatched. The CDR3 loop is CASSLDRVPGNTIYF. As DNA, the CDR3 is TGTGCCAGCAGCCTTGACAGGGTACCTGGAAACACCATATATTTT.

The V call is TRBV5-1, the J call TRBJ1-4, with D maybe TRBD1 (6 bases). V lost 0 bases and J 8 bases, leaving 14 bases between the germline ends. The CDR3 loop spans 15 amino acids. Germline assignment: CDR1 SGHRS and CDR2 YFSETQ. The DNA for the CDR3 is TGCGCCAGCAGCTTGGGGGCAGGGGTGGAAGAAAAACTGTTTTTT. It is translated as CASSLGAGVEEKLFF.

The CDR3 nucleotides are TGTGCCAGCAGCTTACTGGACAGGGTCGACGAGCAGTACTTC. Translated, it gives CASSLLDRVDEQYF. The V call is TRBV7-2, the J call TRBJ2-7; 8 bases map to TRBD1. V lost 2 bases, J lost 5 bases, and 5 bases stayed unmatched. The CDR3 is made up of 14 amino acids. Germline assignment: CDR1 SGHTA and CDR2 FQGNSA.